The TCR beta chain described here comes from a study of blood T cells in healthy people across ages. At the level of the study: T cells yielded about one barcoded beta molecule per two cells through template switching. Study findings and constraints: The CMV status of each donor remained undetermined, and this could have confounded shifts in expanded clonotypes.

The CDR3 is 16 residues long. The junction had 7 bases not matched to a gene; V was cut back by 3 bases and J by 8 bases. Germline CDR1 MNHEY, CDR2 SMNVEV (reference sequence). As for this clonotype: Its antigen is as yet unknown.

Sample-barcoded 5' priming and a J-beta primer mix drove a second PCR of roughly 7 to 11 cycles. Through a template-switch adaptor with 12 random nucleotides, each cDNA molecule received a tag. TCRdb reanalysed the 5' RACE reads using MiXCR and keeps one entry per CDR3 protein. The repertoire holds some 640,000 distinct CDR3 sequences, with approximately 30% as singletons. The chain joins TRBV27 to TRBJ1-6; TRBD1 aligns across 10 bases. Sequenced material: blood. The receptor's source is a woman older than 75 in good health. The DNA for the CDR3 is TGTGCCAGCAGTTTGCTTGGACAGGGGGGGTATTCACCCCTCCACTTT. It codes for CASSLLGQGGYSPLHF.